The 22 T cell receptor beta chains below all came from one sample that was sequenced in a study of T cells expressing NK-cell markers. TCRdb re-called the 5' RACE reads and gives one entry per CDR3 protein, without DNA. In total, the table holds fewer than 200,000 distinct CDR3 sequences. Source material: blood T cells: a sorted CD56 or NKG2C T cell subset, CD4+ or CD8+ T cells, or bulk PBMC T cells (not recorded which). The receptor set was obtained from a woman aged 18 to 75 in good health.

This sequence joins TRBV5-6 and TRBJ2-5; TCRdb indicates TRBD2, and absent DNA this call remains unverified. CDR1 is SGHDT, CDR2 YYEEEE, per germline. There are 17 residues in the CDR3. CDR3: CASSRLAGALLQETQYF. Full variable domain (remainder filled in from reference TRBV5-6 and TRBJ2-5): DAGVTQSPTHLIKTRGQQVTLRCSPKSGHDTVSWYQQALGQGPQFIFQYYEEEERQRGNFPDRFSGHQFPNYSSELNVNALLLGDSALYLCASSRLAGALLQETQYFGPGTRLLVL.

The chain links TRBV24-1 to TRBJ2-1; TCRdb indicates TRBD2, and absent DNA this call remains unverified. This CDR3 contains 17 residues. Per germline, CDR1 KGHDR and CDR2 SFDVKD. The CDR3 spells CATSDSSGGPSLNEQFF.

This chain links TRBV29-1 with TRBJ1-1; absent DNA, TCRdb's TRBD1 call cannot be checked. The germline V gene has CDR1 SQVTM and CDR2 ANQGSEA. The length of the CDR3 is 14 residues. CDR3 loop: CSVGQGGTNTEAFF.

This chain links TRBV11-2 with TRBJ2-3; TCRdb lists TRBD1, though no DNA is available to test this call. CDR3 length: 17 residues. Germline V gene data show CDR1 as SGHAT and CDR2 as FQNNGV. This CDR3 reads CASSLRPGRGRTDTQYF.

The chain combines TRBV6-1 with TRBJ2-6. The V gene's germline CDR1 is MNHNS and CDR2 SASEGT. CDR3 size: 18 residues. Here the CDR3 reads CASSRHLGRSSGANVLTF.

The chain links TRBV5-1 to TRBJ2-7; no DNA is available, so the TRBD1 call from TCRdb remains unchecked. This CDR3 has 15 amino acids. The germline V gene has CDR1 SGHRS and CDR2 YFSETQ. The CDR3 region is CASSSRAIGGYEQYF.

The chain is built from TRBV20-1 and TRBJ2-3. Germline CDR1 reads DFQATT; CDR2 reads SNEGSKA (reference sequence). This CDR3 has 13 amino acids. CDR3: CSPRRSGADTQYF.

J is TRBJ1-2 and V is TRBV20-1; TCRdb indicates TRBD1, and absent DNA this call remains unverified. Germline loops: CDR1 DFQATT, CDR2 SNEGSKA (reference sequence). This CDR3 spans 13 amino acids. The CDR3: CSARRGQGNGYTF.

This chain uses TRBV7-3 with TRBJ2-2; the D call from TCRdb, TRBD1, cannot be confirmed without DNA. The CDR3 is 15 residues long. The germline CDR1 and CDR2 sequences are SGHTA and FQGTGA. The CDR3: CASRKKGGDNGELFF.

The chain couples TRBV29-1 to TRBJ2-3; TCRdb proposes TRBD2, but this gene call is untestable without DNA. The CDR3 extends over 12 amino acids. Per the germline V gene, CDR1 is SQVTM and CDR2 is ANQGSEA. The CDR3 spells CSGSRAADTQYF.

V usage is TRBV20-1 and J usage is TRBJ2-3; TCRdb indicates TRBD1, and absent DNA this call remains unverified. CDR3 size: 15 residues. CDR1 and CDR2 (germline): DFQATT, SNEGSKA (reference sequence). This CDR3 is CSATKPGQGIDTQYF.

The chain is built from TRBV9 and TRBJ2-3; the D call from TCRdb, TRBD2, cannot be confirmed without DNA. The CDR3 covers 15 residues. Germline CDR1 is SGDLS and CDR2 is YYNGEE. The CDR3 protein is CASSGRLAGADTQYF.

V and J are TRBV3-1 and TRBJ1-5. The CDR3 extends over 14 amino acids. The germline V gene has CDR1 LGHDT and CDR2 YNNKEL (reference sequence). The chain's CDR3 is CASGNGRSNQPQHF. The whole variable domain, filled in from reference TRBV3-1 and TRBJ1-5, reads DTAVSQTPKYLVTQMGNDKSIKCEQNLGHDTMYWYKQDSKKFLKIMFSYNNKELIINETVPNRFSPKSPDKAHLNLHINSLELGDSAVYFCASGNGRSNQPQHFGDGTRLSIL.

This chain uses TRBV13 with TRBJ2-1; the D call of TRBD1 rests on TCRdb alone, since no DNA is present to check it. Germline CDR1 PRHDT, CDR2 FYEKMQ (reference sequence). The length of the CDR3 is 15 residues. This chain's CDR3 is CASSQQVGSYNEQFF.

CDR3 region: CASSQLTSNYEQYF. This chain joins TRBV5-1 and TRBJ2-7; TCRdb proposes TRBD2, but this gene call is untestable without DNA. Germline values: CDR1 SGHRS, CDR2 YFSETQ. This CDR3 region has 14 residues.

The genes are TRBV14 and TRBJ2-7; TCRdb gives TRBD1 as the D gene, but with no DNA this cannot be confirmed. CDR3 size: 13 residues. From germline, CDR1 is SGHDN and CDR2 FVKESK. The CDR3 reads CASSPTGSAEQYF.

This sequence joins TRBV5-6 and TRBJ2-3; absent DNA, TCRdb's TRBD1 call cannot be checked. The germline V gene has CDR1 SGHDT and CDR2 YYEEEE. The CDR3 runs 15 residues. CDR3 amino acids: CASSRDRGSTDTQYF.

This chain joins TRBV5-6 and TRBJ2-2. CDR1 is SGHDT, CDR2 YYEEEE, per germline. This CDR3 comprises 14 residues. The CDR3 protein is CASRLDANTGELFF.

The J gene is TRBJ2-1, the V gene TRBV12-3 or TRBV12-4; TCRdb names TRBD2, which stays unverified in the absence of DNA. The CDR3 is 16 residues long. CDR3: CASSHRALSSYNEQFF.

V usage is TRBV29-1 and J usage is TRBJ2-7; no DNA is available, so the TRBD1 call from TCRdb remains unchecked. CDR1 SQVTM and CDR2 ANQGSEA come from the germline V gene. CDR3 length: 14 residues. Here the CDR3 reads CSVGGGRGANEQYF.

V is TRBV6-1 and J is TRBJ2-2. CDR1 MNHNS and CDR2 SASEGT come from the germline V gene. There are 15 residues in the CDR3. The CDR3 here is CASSVATANTGELFF.

This CDR3 is CASSRVMGTNEKLFF. The gene calls are TRBV5-1 and TRBJ1-4. From germline, CDR1 is SGHRS and CDR2 YFSETQ. This CDR3 has 15 amino acids.